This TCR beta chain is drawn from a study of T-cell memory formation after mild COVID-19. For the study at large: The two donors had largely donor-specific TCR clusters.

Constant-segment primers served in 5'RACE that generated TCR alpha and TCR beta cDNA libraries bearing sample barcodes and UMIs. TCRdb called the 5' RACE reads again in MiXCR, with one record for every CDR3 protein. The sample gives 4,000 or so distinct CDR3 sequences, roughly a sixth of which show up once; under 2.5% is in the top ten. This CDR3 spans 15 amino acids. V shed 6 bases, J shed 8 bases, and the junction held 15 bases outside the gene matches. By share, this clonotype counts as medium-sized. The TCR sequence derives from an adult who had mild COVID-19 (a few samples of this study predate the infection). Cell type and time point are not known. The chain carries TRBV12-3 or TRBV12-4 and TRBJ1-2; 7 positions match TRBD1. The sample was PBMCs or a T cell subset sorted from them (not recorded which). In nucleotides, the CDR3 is TGTGCCAGCAGCAACGGCTTAACAGGGGCTAAGGGCTACACCTTC. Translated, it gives CASSNGLTGAKGYTF.